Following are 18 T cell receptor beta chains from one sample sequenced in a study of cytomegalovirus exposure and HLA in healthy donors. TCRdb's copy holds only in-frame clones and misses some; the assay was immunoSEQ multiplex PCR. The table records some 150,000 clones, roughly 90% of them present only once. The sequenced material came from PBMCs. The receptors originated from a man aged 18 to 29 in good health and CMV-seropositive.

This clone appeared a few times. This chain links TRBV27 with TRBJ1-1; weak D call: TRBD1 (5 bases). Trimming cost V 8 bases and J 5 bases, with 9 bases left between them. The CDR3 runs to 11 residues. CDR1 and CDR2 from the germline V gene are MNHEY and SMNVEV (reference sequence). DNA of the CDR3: TGTGCCAGCCGGGAGGGGACTGAAGCTTTCTTT. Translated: CASREGTEAFF.

The CDR3 DNA sequence: TGTGCCAGCAGCTTAGGACTAGCGGGAAAGGCCCTGTACGAGCAGTACTTC. This translates into CASSLGLAGKALYEQYF. The chain carries TRBV7-2 and TRBJ2-7; 11 nucleotides match TRBD2. The trim removed 1 base at V and 4 bases at J, leaving 9 bases unmatched. This CDR3 has 17 amino acids. The germline V gene has CDR1 SGHTA and CDR2 FQGNSA.

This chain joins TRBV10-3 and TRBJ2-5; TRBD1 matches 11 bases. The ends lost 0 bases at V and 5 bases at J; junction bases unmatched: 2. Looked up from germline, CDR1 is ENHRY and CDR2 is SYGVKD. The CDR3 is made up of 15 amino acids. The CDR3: CAISESGQGDETQYF. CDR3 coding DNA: TGTGCCATCAGTGAGTCGGGACAGGGGGATGAGACCCAGTACTTC.

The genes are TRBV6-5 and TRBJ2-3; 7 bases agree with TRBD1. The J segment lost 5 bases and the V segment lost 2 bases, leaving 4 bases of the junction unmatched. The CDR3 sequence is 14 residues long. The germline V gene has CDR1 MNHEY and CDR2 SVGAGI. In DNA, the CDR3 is TGTGCCAGCAGTTACGACAGGGTGGTAGATACGCAGTATTTT. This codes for CASSYDRVVDTQYF.

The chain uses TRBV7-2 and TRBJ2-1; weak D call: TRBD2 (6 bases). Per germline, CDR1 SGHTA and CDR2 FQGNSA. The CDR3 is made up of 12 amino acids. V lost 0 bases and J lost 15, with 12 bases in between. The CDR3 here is CASSLAGGVVFF. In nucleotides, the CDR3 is TGTGCCAGCAGCTTAGCTGGCGGGGTCGTGTTCTTC.

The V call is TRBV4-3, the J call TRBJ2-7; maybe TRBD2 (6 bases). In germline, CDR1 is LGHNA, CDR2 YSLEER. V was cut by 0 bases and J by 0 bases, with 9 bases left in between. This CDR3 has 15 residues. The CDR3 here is CASSQDAGTSYEQYF. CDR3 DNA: TGCGCCAGCAGCCAAGACGCGGGGACCTCCTACGAGCAGTACTTC.

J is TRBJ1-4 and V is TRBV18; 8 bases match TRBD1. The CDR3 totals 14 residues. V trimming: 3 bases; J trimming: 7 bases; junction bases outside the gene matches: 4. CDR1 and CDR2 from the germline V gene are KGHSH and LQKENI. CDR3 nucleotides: TGTGCCAGCTCACCGACAGGGGTGGGTGAAAAACTGTTTTTT. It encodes CASSPTGVGEKLFF.

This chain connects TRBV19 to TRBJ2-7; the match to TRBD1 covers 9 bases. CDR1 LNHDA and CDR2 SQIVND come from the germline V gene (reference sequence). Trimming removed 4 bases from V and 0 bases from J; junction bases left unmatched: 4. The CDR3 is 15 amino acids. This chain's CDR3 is CASSTGTGLSYEQYF. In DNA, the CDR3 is TGTGCCAGTAGTACCGGGACAGGGCTCTCCTACGAGCAGTACTTC.

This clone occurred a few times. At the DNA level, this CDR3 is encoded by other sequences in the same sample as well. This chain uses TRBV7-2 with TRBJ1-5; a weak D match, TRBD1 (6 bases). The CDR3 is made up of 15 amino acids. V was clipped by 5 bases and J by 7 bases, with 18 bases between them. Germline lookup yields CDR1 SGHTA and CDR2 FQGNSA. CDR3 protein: CASSPVRGRGQPQHF. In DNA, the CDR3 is TGTGCCAGCAGCCCCGTGCGGGGGCGCGGACAGCCCCAGCATTTT.

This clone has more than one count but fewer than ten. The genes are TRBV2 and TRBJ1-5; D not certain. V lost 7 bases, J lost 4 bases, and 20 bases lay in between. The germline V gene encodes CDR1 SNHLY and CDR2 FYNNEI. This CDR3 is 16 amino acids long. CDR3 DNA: TGTGCCAGCAAGGAAGAGGGCTCCACTCCTAATCAGCCCCAGCATTTT. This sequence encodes CASKEEGSTPNQPQHF. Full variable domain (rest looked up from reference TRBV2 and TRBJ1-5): EPEVTQTPSHQVTQMGQEVILRCVPISNHLYFYWYRQILGQKVEFLVSFYNNEISEKSEIFDDQFSVERPDGSNFTLKIRSTKLEDSAMYFCASKEEGSTPNQPQHFGDGTRLSIL.

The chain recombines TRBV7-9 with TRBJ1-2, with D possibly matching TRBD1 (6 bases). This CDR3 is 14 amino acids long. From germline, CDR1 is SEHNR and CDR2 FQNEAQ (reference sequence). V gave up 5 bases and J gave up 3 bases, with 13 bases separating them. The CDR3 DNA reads TGTGCCAGCAGCCTAACAGGGTCCGACTATGGCTACACCTTC. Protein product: CASSLTGSDYGYTF.

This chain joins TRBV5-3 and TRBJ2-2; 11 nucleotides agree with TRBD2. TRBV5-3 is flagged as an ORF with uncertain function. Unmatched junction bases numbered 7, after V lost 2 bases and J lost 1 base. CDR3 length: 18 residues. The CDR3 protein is CARSFHSTSGGNTGELFF. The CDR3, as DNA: TGTGCCAGAAGCTTCCATAGTACTAGCGGGGGGAACACCGGGGAGCTGTTTTTT.

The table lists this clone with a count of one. The CDR3 bases are TGCGCCAGCAGCACCCTATCGGACAGGGGCGCTTTGGGGGGCTACACCTTC. This codes for CASSTLSDRGALGGYTF. This chain links TRBV5-1 with TRBJ1-2; TRBD1 aligns across 9 bases. Germline V gene lookup returns CDR1 SGHRS and CDR2 YFSETQ. The ends lost 4 bases at V and 8 bases at J; junction bases unmatched: 18. The CDR3 length is 17 residues.

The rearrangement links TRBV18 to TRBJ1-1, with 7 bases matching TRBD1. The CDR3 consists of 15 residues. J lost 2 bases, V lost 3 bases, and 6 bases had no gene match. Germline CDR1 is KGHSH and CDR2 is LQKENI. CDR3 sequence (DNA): TGTGCCAGCTCACCTCGGACAGGCACCAACACTGAAGCTTTCTTT. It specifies CASSPRTGTNTEAFF. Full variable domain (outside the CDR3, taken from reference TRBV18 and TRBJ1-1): NAGVMQNPRHLVRRRGQEARLRCSPMKGHSHVYWYRQLPEEGLKFMVYLQKENIIDESGMPKERFSAEFPKEGPSILRIQQVVRGDSAAYFCASSPRTGTNTEAFFGQGTRLTVV.

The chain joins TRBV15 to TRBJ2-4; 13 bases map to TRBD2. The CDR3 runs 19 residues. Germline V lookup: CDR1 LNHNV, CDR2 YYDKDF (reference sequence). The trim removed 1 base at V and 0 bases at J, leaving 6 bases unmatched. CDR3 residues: CATSRAGTSGNLAKNIQYF. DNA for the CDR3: TGTGCCACCAGCAGAGCCGGGACTAGCGGGAATCTAGCCAAAAACATTCAGTACTTC.

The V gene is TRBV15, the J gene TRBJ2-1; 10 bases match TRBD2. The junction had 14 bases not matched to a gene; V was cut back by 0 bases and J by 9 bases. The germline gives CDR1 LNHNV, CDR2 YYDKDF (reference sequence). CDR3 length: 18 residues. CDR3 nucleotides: TGTGCCACCAGCAGAGATCGAAGTCTAGCGGGGGCCCAATTTGAGCAGTTCTTC. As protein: CATSRDRSLAGAQFEQFF. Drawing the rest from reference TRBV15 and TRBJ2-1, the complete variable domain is DAMVIQNPRYQVTQFGKPVTLSCSQTLNHNVMYWYQQKSSQAPKLLFHYYDKDFNNEADTPDNFQSRRPNTSFCFLDIRSPGLGDTAMYLCATSRDRSLAGAQFEQFFGPGTRLTVL.

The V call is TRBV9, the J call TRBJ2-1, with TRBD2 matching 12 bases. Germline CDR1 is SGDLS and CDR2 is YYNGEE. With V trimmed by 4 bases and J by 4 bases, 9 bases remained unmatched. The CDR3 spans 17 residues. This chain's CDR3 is CASSKTSSGGAYNEQFF. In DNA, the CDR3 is TGTGCCAGCAGCAAAACTTCTAGCGGGGGGGCTTACAATGAGCAGTTCTTC.

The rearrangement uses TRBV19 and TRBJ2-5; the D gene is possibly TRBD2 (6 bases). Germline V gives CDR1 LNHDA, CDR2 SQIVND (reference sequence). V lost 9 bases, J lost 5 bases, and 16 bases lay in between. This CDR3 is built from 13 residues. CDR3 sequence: CASRTGGGETQYF. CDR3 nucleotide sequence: TGTGCCAGCCGGACGGGCGGAGGGGAGACCCAGTACTTC.